The entry that follows covers one TCR beta chain sequence. The antigen remains unidentified. CDR1 is KGHSH and CDR2 is LQKENI in the germline V gene. J gave up 4 bases and V 0 bases, and 8 bases lay outside the gene matches. The CDR3 has 17 residues. The data are from a study of T cell responses to AZD1222 COVID-19 vaccine. Clones were sequenced by immunoSEQ multiplex PCR, and TCRdb holds only the in-frame ones, with some missing. This sample has more than 250,000 clones; approximately 95% occur once, and the top ten carry 0.55%. The study, taken as a whole, reports: Donors, mostly white British, included more females; clonal diversity was possibly underestimated. Repertoires in all cases were sampled only once the peak T cell response had passed. Regions left unmutated in variants are reportedly the target of nearly half of spike-specific TCRs.

This clonotype originated in an adult in good health. This specimen consisted of peripheral blood, obtained on day 0 of AZD1222 vaccination. This rearrangement joins TRBV18 to TRBJ2-2; 7 bases line up with TRBD1. The CDR3 here is CASSPPGRGQSTGELFF. The CDR3 DNA reads TGTGCCAGCTCACCACCGGGAAGGGGGCAGAGCACCGGGGAGCTGTTTTTT.